The clone carrying this TCR beta chain was counted ten times or more. The antigen remains undetermined. Time point here: newly diagnosed GD, antithyroid drugs for less than 3 months. Extracted PBMC RNA gave rise to the TCR library. Approximately 10-milliliter peripheral blood samples went into EDTA tubes. Library construction for TCR beta used iRepertoire HTBI primers and Arm-PCR of CDR3 regions. TCRdb passed the multiplex PCR reads through MiXCR, listing each CDR3 protein once. The table lists 250,000 or so distinct CDR3 sequences, about 18% of them singletons. This CDR3 region has 15 residues. V was shortened by 3 bases and J by 1 base, with 13 bases between the two germline ends. Per the germline V gene, CDR1 is SGHRS and CDR2 is YFSETQ. This entry is derived from a study of regulatory T cells in long-lasting Graves disease. Study findings and constraints: Segments TRBV28, TRBJ1-2 and TRBJ2-5 showed preferential usage in persistent disease.

These sequences were also reported in another study, on T cells in Graves' hyperthyroidism and ophthalmopathy. That source adds: Subjects aged 18 to 65 presented with newly diagnosed hyperthyroidism of less than 2 months' duration.

The TCR sequence derives from a woman in her 30s with Graves disease. V is TRBV5-1 and J is TRBJ1-1; unclear D gene. The specimen comprised peripheral blood mononuclear cells (PBMCs), sampled at new diagnosis, from a patient treated with antithyroid drugs. CDR3 residues: CASSSTPVWNTEAFF. As DNA, the CDR3 is TGCGCCAGCAGCTCCACCCCGGTATGGAACACTGAAGCTTTCTTT.